This T cell receptor (beta chain) was captured in a study of OX40 agonist ivuxolimab in advanced cancers. At the level of the study: Intravenous ivuxolimab was administered to patients every 2 weeks at 0.01 to 10 mg/kg. Three patients responded partially, comprising one with hepatocellular carcinoma and two with cutaneous melanoma.

The CDR3 loop spans 14 amino acids. Trimming cost V 4 bases and J 0 bases, with 7 bases left between them. The germline gives CDR1 MGHDK, CDR2 SYGVNS. Here immunoSEQ multiplex PCR was the method, and the copy in TCRdb shows in-frame clones only, minus some. Here the sample spans roughly 80,000 clones, around 86% being singletons. This sample comprised CD4+ or CD8+ T cells sorted from blood, obtained in a trial of the OX40 agonist ivuxolimab. The chain is built from TRBV25-1 and TRBJ1-3; unclear D gene. This clonotype was sampled from an adult with an advanced solid tumor such as melanoma, head and neck, liver or kidney cancer. CDR3: CASSGLVSGNTIYF. CDR3 nucleotide sequence: TGTGCCAGCAGTGGCCTCGTCTCTGGAAACACCATATATTTT.